Detailed here is one TCR beta chain. The protocol was immunoSEQ multiplex PCR, while the TCRdb copy is restricted to in-frame clones and leaves out a portion. Of approximately 250,000 clones in the sample, around 83% are singletons; the top ten hold over 1.5%. These data are taken from a study of blood T cell repertoires in COVID-19. Sequenced sample: peripheral blood. The TCR sequence derives from a woman in her 40s who had recovered from COVID-19.

The CDR3 nucleotides read TGTGCCAGCAGCGTAGGAACGGGGGGACTCTACGAGCAGTACTTC. This translates into CASSVGTGGLYEQYF. The genes are TRBV9 and TRBJ2-7; TRBD2 aligns across 7 bases. The CDR3 has 15 amino acids. The J segment lost 3 bases and the V segment lost 0 bases, leaving 6 bases of the junction unmatched. Germline assignment: CDR1 SGDLS and CDR2 YYNGEE.